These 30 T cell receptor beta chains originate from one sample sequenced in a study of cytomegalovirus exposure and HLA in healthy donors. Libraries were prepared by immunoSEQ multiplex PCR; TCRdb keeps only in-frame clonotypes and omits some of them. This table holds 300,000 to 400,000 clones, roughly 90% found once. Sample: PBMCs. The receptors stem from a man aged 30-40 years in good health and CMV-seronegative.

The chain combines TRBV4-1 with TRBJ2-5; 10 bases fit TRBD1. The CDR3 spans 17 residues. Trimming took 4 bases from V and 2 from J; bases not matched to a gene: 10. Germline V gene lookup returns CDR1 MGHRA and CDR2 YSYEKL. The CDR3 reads CASSPAGQGIPQETQYF. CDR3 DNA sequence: TGCGCCAGCAGCCCCGCGGGACAGGGGATCCCTCAAGAGACCCAGTACTTC.

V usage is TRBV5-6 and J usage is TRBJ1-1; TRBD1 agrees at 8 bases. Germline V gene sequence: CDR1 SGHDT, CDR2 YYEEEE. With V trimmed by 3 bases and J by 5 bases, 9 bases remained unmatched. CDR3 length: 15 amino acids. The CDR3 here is CASSSSGGRGTEAFF. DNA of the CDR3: TGTGCCAGCAGCTCTTCAGGGGGCCGGGGAACTGAAGCTTTCTTT.

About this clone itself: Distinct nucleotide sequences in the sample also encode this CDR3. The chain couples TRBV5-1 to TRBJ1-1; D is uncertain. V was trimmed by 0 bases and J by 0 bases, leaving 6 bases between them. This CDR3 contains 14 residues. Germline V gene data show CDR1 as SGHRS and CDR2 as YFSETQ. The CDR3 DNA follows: TGCGCCAGCAGCTTGGGACACCTGAACACTGAAGCTTTCTTT. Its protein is CASSLGHLNTEAFF.

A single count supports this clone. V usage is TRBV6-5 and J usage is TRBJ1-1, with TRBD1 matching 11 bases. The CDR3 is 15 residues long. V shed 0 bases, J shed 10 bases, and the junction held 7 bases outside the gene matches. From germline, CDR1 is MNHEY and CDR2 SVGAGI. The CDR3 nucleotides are TGTGCCAGCAGTTACTCGACCGGGACAGGGGGAATAGCTTTCTTT. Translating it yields CASSYSTGTGGIAFF.

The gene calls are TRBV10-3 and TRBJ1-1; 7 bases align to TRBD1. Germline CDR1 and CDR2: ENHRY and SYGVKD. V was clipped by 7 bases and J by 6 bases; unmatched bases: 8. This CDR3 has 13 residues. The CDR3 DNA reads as TGTGCCATCACGGGGGCCGGGACAGCTGAAGCTTTCTTT. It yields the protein CAITGAGTAEAFF.

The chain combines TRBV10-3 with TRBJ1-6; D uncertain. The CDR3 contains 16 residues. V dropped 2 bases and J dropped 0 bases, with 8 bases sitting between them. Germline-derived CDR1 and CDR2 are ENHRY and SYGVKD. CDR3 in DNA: TGTGCCATCAGTGAGCCGCGAGACTCCTATAATTCACCCCTCCACTTT. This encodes CAISEPRDSYNSPLHF.

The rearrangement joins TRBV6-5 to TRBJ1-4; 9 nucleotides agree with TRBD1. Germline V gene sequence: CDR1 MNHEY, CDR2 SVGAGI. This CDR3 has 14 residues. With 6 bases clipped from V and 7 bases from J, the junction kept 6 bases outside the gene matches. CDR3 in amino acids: CASSQDRGGEKLFF. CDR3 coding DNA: TGTGCCAGCAGCCAGGACAGGGGAGGTGAAAAACTGTTTTTT.

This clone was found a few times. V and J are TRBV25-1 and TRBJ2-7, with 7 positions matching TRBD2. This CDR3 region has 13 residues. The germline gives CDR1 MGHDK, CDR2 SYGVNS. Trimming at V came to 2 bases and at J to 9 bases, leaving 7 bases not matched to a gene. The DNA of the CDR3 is TGTGCCAGCAGTGAACCTCGGGGGGAGGGGCAGTACTTC. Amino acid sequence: CASSEPRGEGQYF.

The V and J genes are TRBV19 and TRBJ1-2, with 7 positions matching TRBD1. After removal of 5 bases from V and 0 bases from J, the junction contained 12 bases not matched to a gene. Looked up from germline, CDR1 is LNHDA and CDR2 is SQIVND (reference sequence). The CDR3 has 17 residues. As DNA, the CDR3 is TGTGCCAGTAGTTCGTGGACAGGTCTGGGGTCTAACTATGGCTACACCTTC. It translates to CASSSWTGLGSNYGYTF.

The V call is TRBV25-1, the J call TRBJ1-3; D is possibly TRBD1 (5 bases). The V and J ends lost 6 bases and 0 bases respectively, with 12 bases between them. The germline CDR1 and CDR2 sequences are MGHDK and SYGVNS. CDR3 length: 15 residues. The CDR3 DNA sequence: TGTGCCAGCAGCATCCCCGGGGGCTCTGGAAACACCATATATTTT. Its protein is CASSIPGGSGNTIYF.

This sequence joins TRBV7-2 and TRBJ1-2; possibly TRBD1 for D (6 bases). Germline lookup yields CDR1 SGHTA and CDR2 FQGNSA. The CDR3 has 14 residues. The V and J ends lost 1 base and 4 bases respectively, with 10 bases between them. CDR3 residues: CASSLGGQSYGYTF. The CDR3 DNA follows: TGTGCCAGCAGCTTAGGGGGACAAAGCTATGGCTACACCTTC.

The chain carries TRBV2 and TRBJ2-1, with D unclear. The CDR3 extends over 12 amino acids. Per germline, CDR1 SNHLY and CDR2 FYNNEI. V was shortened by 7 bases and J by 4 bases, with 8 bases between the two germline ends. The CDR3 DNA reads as TGTGCCAGCACGCTAAATTACAATGAGCAGTTCTTC. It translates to CASTLNYNEQFF.

The CDR3 DNA reads as TGTGCCAGCAGCTTCTTAGCGGGGGTCGGGAATGAGCAGTTCTTC. Its protein is CASSFLAGVGNEQFF. The genes are TRBV5-4 and TRBJ2-1, with 9 nucleotides matching TRBD2. Trimming cost V 2 bases and J 7 bases; bases outside gene matches: 7. The CDR3 runs 15 residues. The germline gives CDR1 SGHNT, CDR2 YYREEE (reference sequence).

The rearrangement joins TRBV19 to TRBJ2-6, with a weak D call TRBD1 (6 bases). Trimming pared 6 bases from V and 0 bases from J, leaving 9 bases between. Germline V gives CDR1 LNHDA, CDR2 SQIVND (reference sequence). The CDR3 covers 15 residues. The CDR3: CASSTGPSGANVLTF. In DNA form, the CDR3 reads TGTGCCAGTAGCACAGGGCCCTCTGGGGCCAACGTCCTGACTTTC. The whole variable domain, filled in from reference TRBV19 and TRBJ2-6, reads DGGITQSPKYLFRKEGQNVTLSCEQNLNHDAMYWYRQDPGQGLRLIYYSQIVNDFQKGDIAEGYSVSREKKESFPLTVTSAQKNPTAFYLCASSTGPSGANVLTFGAGSRLTVL.

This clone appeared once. DNA of the CDR3: TGCAGCGTTGAGGGCGACAGGTCCCAAGAGACCCAGTACTTC. It specifies CSVEGDRSQETQYF. This chain uses TRBV29-1 with TRBJ2-5, with TRBD1 as a possible D gene (6 bases). Germline V gene sequence: CDR1 SQVTM, CDR2 ANQGSEA. The CDR3 extends over 14 amino acids. Trimming took 3 bases from V and 1 from J, leaving 12 bases between them.

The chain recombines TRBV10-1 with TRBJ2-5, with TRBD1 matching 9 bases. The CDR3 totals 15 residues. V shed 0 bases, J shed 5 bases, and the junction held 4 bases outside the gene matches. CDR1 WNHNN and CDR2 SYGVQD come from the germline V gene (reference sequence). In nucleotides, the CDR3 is TGCGCCAGCAGTGAGTCAAGGACAGGGGATGAGACCCAGTACTTC. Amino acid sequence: CASSESRTGDETQYF.

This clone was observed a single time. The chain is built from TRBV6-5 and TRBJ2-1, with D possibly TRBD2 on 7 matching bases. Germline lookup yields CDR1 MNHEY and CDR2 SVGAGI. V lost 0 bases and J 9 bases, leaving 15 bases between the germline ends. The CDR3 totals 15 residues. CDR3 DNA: TGTGCCAGCAGTTACTCGCCCGGGGGAGGGGGTGAGCAGTTCTTC. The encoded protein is CASSYSPGGGGEQFF.

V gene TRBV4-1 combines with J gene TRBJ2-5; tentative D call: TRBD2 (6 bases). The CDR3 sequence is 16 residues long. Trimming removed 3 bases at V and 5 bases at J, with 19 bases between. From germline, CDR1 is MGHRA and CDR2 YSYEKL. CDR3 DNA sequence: TGCGCCAGCAGCCACGAACCCGCAGGGAGGTGGGAGACCCAGTACTTC. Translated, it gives CASSHEPAGRWETQYF.

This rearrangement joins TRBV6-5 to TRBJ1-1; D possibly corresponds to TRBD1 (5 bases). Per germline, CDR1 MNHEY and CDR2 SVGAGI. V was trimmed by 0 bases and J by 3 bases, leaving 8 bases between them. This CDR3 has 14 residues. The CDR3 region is CASSYSAGYTEAFF. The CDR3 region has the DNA TGTGCCAGCAGTTACTCGGCAGGGTACACTGAAGCTTTCTTT.

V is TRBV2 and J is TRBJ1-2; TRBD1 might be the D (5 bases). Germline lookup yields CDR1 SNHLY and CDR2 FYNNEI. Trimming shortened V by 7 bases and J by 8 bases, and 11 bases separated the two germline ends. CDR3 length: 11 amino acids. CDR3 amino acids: CASTRGGGYTF. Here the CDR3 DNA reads TGTGCCAGCACAAGGGGAGGAGGCTACACCTTC. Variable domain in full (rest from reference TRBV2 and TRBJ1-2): EPEVTQTPSHQVTQMGQEVILRCVPISNHLYFYWYRQILGQKVEFLVSFYNNEISEKSEIFDDQFSVERPDGSNFTLKIRSTKLEDSAMYFCASTRGGGYTFGSGTRLTVV.

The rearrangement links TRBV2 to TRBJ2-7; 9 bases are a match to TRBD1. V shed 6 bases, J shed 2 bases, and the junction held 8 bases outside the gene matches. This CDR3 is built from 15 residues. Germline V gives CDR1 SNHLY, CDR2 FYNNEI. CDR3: CASRGQGTATYEQYF. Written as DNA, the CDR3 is TGTGCCAGCAGGGGACAGGGTACCGCTACCTACGAGCAGTACTTC. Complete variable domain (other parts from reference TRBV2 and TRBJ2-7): EPEVTQTPSHQVTQMGQEVILRCVPISNHLYFYWYRQILGQKVEFLVSFYNNEISEKSEIFDDQFSVERPDGSNFTLKIRSTKLEDSAMYFCASRGQGTATYEQYFGPGTRLTVT.

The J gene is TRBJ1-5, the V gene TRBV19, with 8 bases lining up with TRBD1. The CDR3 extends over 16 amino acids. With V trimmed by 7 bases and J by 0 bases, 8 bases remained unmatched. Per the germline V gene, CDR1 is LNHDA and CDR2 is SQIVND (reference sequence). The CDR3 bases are TGTGCCAGTAAGAGGGGACAGGAATATAGCAATCAGCCCCAGCATTTT. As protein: CASKRGQEYSNQPQHF.

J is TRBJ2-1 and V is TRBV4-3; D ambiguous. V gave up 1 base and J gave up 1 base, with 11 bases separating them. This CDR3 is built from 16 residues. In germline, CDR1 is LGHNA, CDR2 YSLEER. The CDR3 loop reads CASSQALGGSYNEQFF. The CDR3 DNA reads TGCGCCAGCAGCCAAGCCCTCGGCGGATCCTACAATGAGCAGTTCTTC.

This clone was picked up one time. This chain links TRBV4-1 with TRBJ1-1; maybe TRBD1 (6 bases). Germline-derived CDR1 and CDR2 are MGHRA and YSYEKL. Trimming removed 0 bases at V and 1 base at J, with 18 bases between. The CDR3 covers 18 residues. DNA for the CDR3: TGCGCCAGCAGCCAAGATCCCGCATGGGGGCAGCGGAACACTGAAGCTTTCTTT. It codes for CASSQDPAWGQRNTEAFF.

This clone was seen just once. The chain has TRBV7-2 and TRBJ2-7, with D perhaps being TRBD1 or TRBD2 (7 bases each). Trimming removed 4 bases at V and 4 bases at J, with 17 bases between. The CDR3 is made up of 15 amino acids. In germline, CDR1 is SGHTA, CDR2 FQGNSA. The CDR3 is CASSSAGTAEYEQYF. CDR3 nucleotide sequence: TGTGCCAGCAGCTCAGCGGGGACAGCTGAATACGAGCAGTACTTC. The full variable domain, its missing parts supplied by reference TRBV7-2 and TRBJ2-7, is GAGVSQSPSNKVTEKGKDVELRCDPISGHTALYWYRQSLGQGLEFLIYFQGNSAPDKSGLPSDRFSAERTGGSVSTLTIQRTQQEDSAVYLCASSSAGTAEYEQYFGPGTRLTVT.

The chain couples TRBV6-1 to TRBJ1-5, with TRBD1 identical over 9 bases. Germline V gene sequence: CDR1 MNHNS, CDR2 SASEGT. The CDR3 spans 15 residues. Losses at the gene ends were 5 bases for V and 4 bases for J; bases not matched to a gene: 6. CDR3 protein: CASSFGTGRNQPQHF. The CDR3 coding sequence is TGTGCCAGCAGTTTCGGGACAGGGAGGAATCAGCCCCAGCATTTT.

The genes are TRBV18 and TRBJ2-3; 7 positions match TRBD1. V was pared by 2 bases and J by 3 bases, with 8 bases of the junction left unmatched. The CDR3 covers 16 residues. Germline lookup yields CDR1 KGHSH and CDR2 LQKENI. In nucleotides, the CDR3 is TGTGCCAGCTCACCAATTCAAGGGGGCGGAACAGATACGCAGTATTTT. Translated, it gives CASSPIQGGGTDTQYF.

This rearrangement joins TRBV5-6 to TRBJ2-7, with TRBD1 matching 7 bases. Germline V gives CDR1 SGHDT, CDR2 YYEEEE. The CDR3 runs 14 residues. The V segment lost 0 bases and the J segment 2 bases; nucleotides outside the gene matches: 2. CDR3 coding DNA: TGTGCCAGCAGCTTGGGGACAGGAGCCTACGAGCAGTACTTC. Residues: CASSLGTGAYEQYF.

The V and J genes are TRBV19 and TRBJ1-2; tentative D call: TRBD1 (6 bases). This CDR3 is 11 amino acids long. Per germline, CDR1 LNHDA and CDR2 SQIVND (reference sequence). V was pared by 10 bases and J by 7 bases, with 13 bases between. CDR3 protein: CAIQGFGGYTF. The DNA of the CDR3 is TGTGCCATTCAGGGGTTTGGTGGCTACACCTTC.

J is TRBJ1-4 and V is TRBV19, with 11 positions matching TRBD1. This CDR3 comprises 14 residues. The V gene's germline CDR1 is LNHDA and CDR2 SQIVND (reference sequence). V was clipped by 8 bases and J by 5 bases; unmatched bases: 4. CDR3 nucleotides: TGTGCCAGTGGACGGGACAGGGGGAATGAAAAACTGTTTTTT. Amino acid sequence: CASGRDRGNEKLFF. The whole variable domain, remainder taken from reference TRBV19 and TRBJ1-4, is DGGITQSPKYLFRKEGQNVTLSCEQNLNHDAMYWYRQDPGQGLRLIYYSQIVNDFQKGDIAEGYSVSREKKESFPLTVTSAQKNPTAFYLCASGRDRGNEKLFFGSGTQLSVL.